Each of the 22 T cell receptor beta chains below was sequenced from the same sample in a study of T cell responses to AZD1222 COVID-19 vaccine. Data came from immunoSEQ multiplex PCR; TCRdb stores just in-frame clones and leaves some out. The repertoire holds some 170,000 clones, with 85% to 90% as singletons. This specimen consisted of peripheral blood, obtained 28 days after the second dose of the MenACWY control vaccine. The source is an adult who received the MenACWY meningococcal vaccine as a control.

V usage is TRBV5-4 and J usage is TRBJ1-6, with D possibly TRBD1 on 5 matching bases. Between the trimmed V and J ends, which lost 4 bases and 5 bases, there was a span of 10 bases. The CDR3 has 14 amino acids. From germline, CDR1 is SGHNT and CDR2 YYREEE (reference sequence). The CDR3 DNA reads TGTGCCAGCAGCGGACCGGGGGATAATTCACCCCTCCACTTT. Translation: CASSGPGDNSPLHF.

This clone was seen a single time. This chain uses TRBV2 with TRBJ2-2, with unresolved D. Germline loops: CDR1 SNHLY, CDR2 FYNNEI. This CDR3 contains 13 residues. The germline V and J ends were trimmed by 2 bases and 8 bases, with 9 bases remaining between them. For the CDR3, the DNA is TGTGCCAGCAGTGAATTTCGGAAAGGGGAGCTGTTTTTT. Amino acids: CASSEFRKGELFF.

V is TRBV7-2 and J is TRBJ2-2; D might be TRBD2 (6 bases). Trimming cost V 1 base and J 1 base, with 13 bases left between them. Germline CDR1 SGHTA, CDR2 FQGNSA. This CDR3 spans 17 amino acids. CDR3 sequence (DNA): TGTGCCAGCAGCTTAGGGGAGGCGGGGTTGAACACCGGGGAGCTGTTTTTT. Residues: CASSLGEAGLNTGELFF.

The chain uses TRBV30 and TRBJ1-2; D is uncertain. CDR3 size: 13 residues. Germline V gene sequence: CDR1 GTSNPN, CDR2 SVGIG (reference sequence). V lost 2 bases and J lost 2, with 9 bases in between. Written as DNA, the CDR3 is TGTGCCTGGAGTACCCGGACCAACTATGGCTACACCTTC. Protein sequence: CAWSTRTNYGYTF.

The chain combines TRBV9 with TRBJ2-1; 8 nucleotides align to TRBD1. Looked up from germline, CDR1 is SGDLS and CDR2 is YYNGEE. V was clipped by 0 bases and J by 8 bases; unmatched bases: 10. The CDR3 sequence is 16 residues long. DNA of the CDR3: TGTGCCAGCAGCGTAGCTAACAGGGGGGCGCTGGATGAGCAGTTCTTC. As protein: CASSVANRGALDEQFF.

J is TRBJ1-2 and V is TRBV15, with 10 bases matching TRBD1. The CDR3 loop spans 16 amino acids. With 3 bases clipped from V and 2 bases from J, the junction kept 6 bases outside the gene matches. Germline V gene data show CDR1 as LNHNV and CDR2 as YYDKDF (reference sequence). This chain's CDR3 is CATSSRDRGPNYGYTF. For the CDR3, the DNA is TGTGCCACCAGCAGCCGGGACAGGGGCCCCAACTATGGCTACACCTTC.

The V and J genes are TRBV10-3 and TRBJ2-3; no clear D. The CDR3 has 12 residues. Germline-derived CDR1 and CDR2 are ENHRY and SYGVKD. The germline V and J ends were trimmed by 0 bases and 6 bases, with 4 bases remaining between them. In nucleotides, the CDR3 is TGTGCCATCAGTGAGTCGGGGGATACGCAGTATTTT. Translating it yields CAISESGDTQYF.

The chain carries TRBV5-4 and TRBJ2-5; D perhaps matches TRBD1 (5 bases). The CDR3 spans 13 residues. The germline CDR1 and CDR2 sequences are SGHNT and YYREEE (reference sequence). Trimming pared 4 bases from V and 4 bases from J, leaving 11 bases between. The CDR3 nucleotides read TGTGCCAGCAGCATCGGACACCTAGAGACCCAGTACTTC. This codes for CASSIGHLETQYF.

As DNA, the CDR3 is TGTGCCAGCAGTTCCCGGGACAGGAGAAATCAGCCCCAGCATTTT. This translates into CASSSRDRRNQPQHF. The genes are TRBV28 and TRBJ1-5; 8 nucleotides agree with TRBD1. There are 15 residues in the CDR3. Per the germline V gene, CDR1 is MDHEN and CDR2 is SYDVKM. V lost 4 bases and J lost 4; bases outside the gene matches: 6.

The V call is TRBV5-6, the J call TRBJ2-1; no firm D call. V was pared by 6 bases and J by 3 bases, with 10 bases between. In germline, CDR1 is SGHDT, CDR2 YYEEEE. This CDR3 comprises 13 residues. The CDR3 region has the DNA TGTGCCAGCACCCTAGACAACTACAATGAGCAGTTCTTC. This gives the protein CASTLDNYNEQFF.

V is TRBV18 and J is TRBJ2-1, with a tentative D call TRBD2 (6 bases). This CDR3 is 14 amino acids long. The V end was cut by 3 bases, the J end by 6 bases, with 12 bases between. Germline CDR1 and CDR2: KGHSH and LQKENI. For the CDR3, the DNA is TGTGCCAGCTCACCTGATAGGGGAGGCAATGAGCAGTTCTTC. This gives the protein CASSPDRGGNEQFF.

The rearrangement joins TRBV10-1 to TRBJ2-3; 8 nucleotides match TRBD2. The trim removed 5 bases at V and 8 bases at J, leaving 12 bases unmatched. Germline V gives CDR1 WNHNN, CDR2 SYGVQD (reference sequence). CDR3 length equals 15 residues. CDR3 residues: CASSISRLASGTQYF. CDR3 in DNA: TGCGCCAGCAGTATCTCCCGACTAGCGTCGGGTACGCAGTATTTT.

J is TRBJ2-5 and V is TRBV10-3; the D is unclear. Germline loops: CDR1 ENHRY, CDR2 SYGVKD. The CDR3 length is 17 residues. V lost 10 bases and J 2 bases, leaving 26 bases between the germline ends. The CDR3 is CATSPSPGHDGQETQYF. The CDR3, as DNA: TGTGCCACCTCTCCCTCTCCCGGGCACGACGGGCAAGAGACCCAGTACTTC.

The chain recombines TRBV6-5 with TRBJ1-1; D is undetermined. CDR3 length: 14 amino acids. In germline, CDR1 is MNHEY, CDR2 SVGAGI. The V end lost 6 bases, the J end lost 1 base, and 12 bases lay between the germline ends. In nucleotides, the CDR3 is TGTGCCAGCAGCCCCCGGACGGGGAACACTGAAGCTTTCTTT. Residues: CASSPRTGNTEAFF.

The chain's CDR3 is CASSPQAGRADTQYF. As DNA, the CDR3 is TGTGCCAGCAGCCCCCAGGCGGGAAGAGCAGATACGCAGTATTTT. This chain connects TRBV7-3 to TRBJ2-3, with D possibly matching TRBD2 (6 bases). V shed 5 bases and J shed 4 bases, with 16 bases lying between them. Per the germline V gene, CDR1 is SGHTA and CDR2 is FQGTGA. CDR3 size: 15 residues.

The rearrangement links TRBV5-4 to TRBJ2-2, with no clear D. V was pared by 3 bases and J by 13 bases, with 13 bases between. This CDR3 region has 12 residues. The germline gives CDR1 SGHNT, CDR2 YYREEE (reference sequence). The CDR3 DNA follows: TGTGCCAGCAGCTCGCTGGGCCCGCCGCTGTTTTTT. Translated: CASSSLGPPLFF.

The V call is TRBV12-3 or TRBV12-4, the J call TRBJ2-1, with 7 bases fitting TRBD1. The CDR3 extends over 13 amino acids. V lost 7 bases and J lost 8; bases outside the gene matches: 8. The CDR3 nucleotides are TGTGCCAGCACCACAGGGGTGGACGATGAGCAGTTCTTC. Protein: CASTTGVDDEQFF.

The chain employs TRBV4-3 and TRBJ1-2; 7 positions match TRBD1. V gave up 0 bases and J gave up 4 bases; unmatched junction bases: 5. Per the germline V gene, CDR1 is LGHNA and CDR2 is YSLEER. CDR3 length: 15 amino acids. The CDR3: CASSQDEGQPYGYTF. The CDR3 region has the DNA TGCGCCAGCAGCCAAGATGAGGGACAGCCCTATGGCTACACCTTC.

CDR3 amino acids: CASSRGQGEEQYF. The DNA for the CDR3 is TGTGCCAGCTCGCGTGGACAGGGAGAAGAGCAGTACTTC. The chain carries TRBV18 and TRBJ2-7; 8 bases agree with TRBD1. Per germline, CDR1 KGHSH and CDR2 LQKENI. The CDR3 totals 13 residues. Germline trimming cut 6 bases from V and 7 bases from J; bases unmatched to any gene: 8. The complete variable domain, with remaining parts taken from reference TRBV18 and TRBJ2-7, reads NAGVMQNPRHLVRRRGQEARLRCSPMKGHSHVYWYRQLPEEGLKFMVYLQKENIIDESGMPKERFSAEFPKEGPSILRIQQVVRGDSAAYFCASSRGQGEEQYFGPGTRLTVT.

The chain joins TRBV29-1 to TRBJ1-4, with D possibly TRBD1 on 5 matching bases. This CDR3 spans 13 amino acids. Looked up from germline, CDR1 is SQVTM and CDR2 is ANQGSEA. Trimming removed 4 bases at V and 6 bases at J, with 12 bases between. The CDR3 region is CSVGRGGYEKLFF. As DNA, the CDR3 is TGCAGCGTTGGAAGGGGTGGCTATGAAAAACTGTTTTTT. Full variable domain (missing parts from reference TRBV29-1 and TRBJ1-4): SAVISQKPSRDICQRGTSLTIQCQVDSQVTMMFWYRQQPGQSLTLIATANQGSEATYESGFVIDKFPISRPNLTFSTLTVSNMSPEDSSIYLCSVGRGGYEKLFFGSGTQLSVL.

The CDR3 DNA reads TGCGCCAGCAGCATACCGGGACTAGGGGCCGGAGTAGGGCAGTTCTTC. Translation: CASSIPGLGAGVGQFF. J is TRBJ2-1 and V is TRBV5-1, with 8 bases fitting TRBD2. J lost 12 bases, V lost 4 bases, and 18 bases had no gene match. The CDR3 is 16 amino acids. CDR1 is SGHRS and CDR2 is YFSETQ in the germline V gene.

This rearrangement joins TRBV28 to TRBJ1-1, with 9 bases lining up with TRBD1. The V gene's germline CDR1 is MDHEN and CDR2 SYDVKM. The CDR3 covers 14 residues. J gave up 10 bases and V 6 bases, and 12 bases lay outside the gene matches. CDR3 DNA: TGTGCCAGCAGCCAGGGACAGGGTCGGGGAAGAGCTTTCTTT. Its translation is CASSQGQGRGRAFF.